A single sample gave rise to the 3 T cell receptor beta chains below, sequenced in a study of blood T cell repertoires in COVID-19. Here immunoSEQ multiplex PCR was the method, and the copy in TCRdb shows in-frame clones only, minus some. The sample includes some 410,000 clones, roughly 90% of them seen just once. Specimen: PBMCs or T cells enriched from blood (not recorded which). These receptors came from a woman in her 30s with acute COVID-19.

The chain joins TRBV10-2 to TRBJ2-2; tentative D call: TRBD1 (5 bases). CDR1 and CDR2 from the germline V gene are WSHSY and SAAADI. V was shortened by 3 bases and J by 1 base, with 6 bases between the two germline ends. The CDR3 has 14 residues. In DNA form, the CDR3 reads TGCGCCAGCAGTGATAGGGGGAACACCGGGGAGCTGTTTTTT. Residues: CASSDRGNTGELFF.

The J gene is TRBJ1-2, the V gene TRBV11-2, with TRBD1 matching 8 bases. The CDR3 sequence is 17 residues long. Trimming at V came to 1 base and at J to 6 bases, leaving 13 bases not matched to a gene. The germline V gene has CDR1 SGHAT and CDR2 FQNNGV. Here the CDR3 DNA reads TGTGCCAGCAGCTTAGGTTTCTCCCCTGCAGGGGGCGATGGCTACACCTTC. It encodes CASSLGFSPAGGDGYTF.

A single count supports this clone. The V call is TRBV11-1, the J call TRBJ2-1, with 11 bases identical to TRBD2. This CDR3 has 15 amino acids. Trimming took 1 base from V and 8 from J; bases not matched to a gene: 4. Germline CDR1 SGHAT, CDR2 FQDESV (reference sequence). CDR3 sequence (DNA): TGTGCCAGCAGCTTAGAACTAGCGGGGGCCCATGAGCAGTTCTTC. Translation: CASSLELAGAHEQFF.